This T cell receptor (beta chain) was sequenced during a study of blood T cell repertoires in COVID-19. Study background: The study drew acute and convalescent COVID-19 samples from the United States, Italy and Spain. T cells, B-cell-depleted T cells, or PBMCs supplied cDNA or gDNA.

Deletions cut 7 bases from V and 1 base from J, with 16 bases between. The germline V gene encodes CDR1 MDHEN and CDR2 SYDVKM. The CDR3 extends over 15 amino acids. Here immunoSEQ multiplex PCR was the method, and the copy in TCRdb shows in-frame clones only, minus some. The sample yields roughly 200,000 clones, roughly 86% seen once. The chain has TRBV28 and TRBJ1-1; D is possibly TRBD1 (6 bases). The sequenced sample consisted of peripheral blood. This sequence was found in a woman in her sixties or seventies with active or convalescent COVID-19. Here the CDR3 reads CASTDTGSGNTEAFF. CDR3 sequence (DNA): TGTGCCAGCACTGACACAGGGAGTGGGAACACTGAAGCTTTCTTT.